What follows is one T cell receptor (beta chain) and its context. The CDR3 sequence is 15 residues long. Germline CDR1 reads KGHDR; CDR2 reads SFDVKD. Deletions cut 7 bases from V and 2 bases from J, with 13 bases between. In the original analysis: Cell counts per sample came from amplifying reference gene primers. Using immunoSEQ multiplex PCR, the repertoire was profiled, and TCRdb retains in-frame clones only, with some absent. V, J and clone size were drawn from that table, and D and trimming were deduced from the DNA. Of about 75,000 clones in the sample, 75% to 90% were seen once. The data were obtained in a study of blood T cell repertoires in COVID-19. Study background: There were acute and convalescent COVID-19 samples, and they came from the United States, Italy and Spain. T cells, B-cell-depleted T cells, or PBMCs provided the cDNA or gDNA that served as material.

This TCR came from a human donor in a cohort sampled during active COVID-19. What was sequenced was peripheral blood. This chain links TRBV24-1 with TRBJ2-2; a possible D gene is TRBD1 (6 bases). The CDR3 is CATRGQAGNTGELFF. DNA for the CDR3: TGTGCCACCAGGGGACAAGCAGGAAACACCGGGGAGCTGTTTTTT.